These 25 T cell receptor beta chains were all obtained from the same sample, sequenced in a study of T cells expressing NK-cell markers. With the 5' RACE reads reprocessed, TCRdb shows one record per CDR3 protein and no DNA. The sample includes hundreds of thousands of distinct CDR3 sequences. The sample taken for sequencing was blood T cells: a sorted CD56 or NKG2C T cell subset, CD4+ or CD8+ T cells, or bulk PBMC T cells (not recorded which). The receptor set was obtained from a man aged 18-75 years in good health.

The CDR3 sequence is CASSLSQGAGQPQHF. The chain carries TRBV28 and TRBJ1-5; the TCRdb D gene call, TRBD1, has no DNA to confirm it. This CDR3 region has 15 residues. The germline V gene encodes CDR1 MDHEN and CDR2 SYDVKM.

The rearrangement uses TRBV20-1 and TRBJ1-1; TCRdb returns TRBD1, unconfirmable since there is no DNA. From germline, CDR1 is DFQATT and CDR2 SNEGSKA (reference sequence). This CDR3 is built from 13 residues. The CDR3 region is CSASREKNTEAFF.

V usage is TRBV6-5 and J usage is TRBJ2-7; TCRdb selects TRBD1, and the lack of DNA leaves this call unchecked. The CDR3 runs 17 residues. Germline V gives CDR1 MNHEY, CDR2 SVGAGI. The CDR3 loop reads CASSYDGRGVPAYEQYF.

This chain uses TRBV21-1 with TRBJ1-6; TCRdb designates TRBD1, a call that cannot be tested without DNA. TRBV21-1 is a documented pseudogene. The CDR3 consists of 16 residues. The CDR3 spells CASSKARDRVNSPLHF.

The CDR3 spells CASSPPRLGYTDTQYF. The rearrangement joins TRBV4-2 to TRBJ2-3; TCRdb's D call, TRBD2, is unchecked because there is no DNA. The V gene's germline CDR1 is LGHNA and CDR2 YNFKEQ. CDR3 length: 16 residues.

The V and J genes are TRBV6-1 and TRBJ1-2; without DNA, the TCRdb call of TRBD1 cannot be checked. CDR3 length equals 15 residues. The V gene's germline CDR1 is MNHNS and CDR2 SASEGT. The CDR3 protein is CASTPGSSGAQGYTF.

The rearrangement joins TRBV6-5 to TRBJ2-2; TCRdb proposes TRBD2, but this gene call is untestable without DNA. Per the germline V gene, CDR1 is MNHEY and CDR2 is SVGAGI. The CDR3 length is 18 residues. The CDR3 sequence is CASSYRGTSGSNTGELFF.

The chain has TRBV10-2 and TRBJ2-5; with no DNA, the TCRdb D assignment of TRBD2 cannot be verified. The length of the CDR3 is 12 residues. Germline values: CDR1 WSHSY, CDR2 SAAADI. CDR3 in amino acids: CASSALAETQYF.

The chain recombines TRBV28 with TRBJ2-2. In germline, CDR1 is MDHEN, CDR2 SYDVKM. This CDR3 spans 14 amino acids. The CDR3 spells CASSFTVATGELFF.

The chain uses TRBV7-8 and TRBJ2-5. Germline V lookup: CDR1 SGHVS, CDR2 FQNEAQ. The CDR3 is 12 amino acids. The CDR3 sequence is CASSPVGKTQYF.

The rearrangement links TRBV27 to TRBJ2-7; TCRdb calls TRBD1, which cannot be checked without DNA. Germline V CDR1 and CDR2: MNHEY, SMNVEV (reference sequence). The CDR3 is made up of 13 amino acids. This CDR3 is CASSLMAGTQQYF.

The rearrangement joins TRBV3-1 to TRBJ1-6; TCRdb indicates TRBD1, and absent DNA this call remains unverified. The CDR3 length is 13 residues. Looked up from germline, CDR1 is LGHDT and CDR2 is YNNKEL (reference sequence). This chain's CDR3 is CASSQDRDSPLHF. The complete variable domain, with remaining parts taken from reference TRBV3-1 and TRBJ1-6, reads DTAVSQTPKYLVTQMGNDKSIKCEQNLGHDTMYWYKQDSKKFLKIMFSYNNKELIINETVPNRFSPKSPDKAHLNLHINSLELGDSAVYFCASSQDRDSPLHFGNGTRLTVT.

This chain connects TRBV18 to TRBJ1-1. This CDR3 comprises 16 residues. In germline, CDR1 is KGHSH, CDR2 LQKENI. This CDR3 is CASSHARGGASSEAFF.

The rearrangement joins TRBV9 to TRBJ2-2; TCRdb returns TRBD1, unconfirmable since there is no DNA. Germline CDR1 is SGDLS and CDR2 is YYNGEE. This CDR3 is 15 amino acids long. The CDR3 region is CASSVAPGSNGELFF.

The chain has TRBV9 and TRBJ2-2; absent DNA, TCRdb's TRBD2 call cannot be checked. Germline V gene data show CDR1 as SGDLS and CDR2 as YYNGEE. This CDR3 region has 17 residues. The CDR3 loop is CASSVALAGSSTGELFF.

The CDR3 protein is CASSPGLKGGYNSPLHF. This chain joins TRBV7-8 and TRBJ1-6. Germline CDR1 and CDR2: SGHVS and FQNEAQ. This CDR3 has 17 amino acids. Combining the CDR3 with reference TRBV7-8 and TRBJ1-6 gives the whole variable domain GAGVSQSPRYKVAKRGQDVALRCDPISGHVSLFWYQQALGQGPEFLTYFQNEAQLDKSGLPSDRFFAERPEGSVSTLKIQRTQQEDSAVYLCASSPGLKGGYNSPLHFGNGTRLTVT.

The chain employs TRBV24-1 and TRBJ2-1; TCRdb picks TRBD1, but there is no DNA to check that call. The CDR3 loop spans 16 amino acids. Germline V gene data show CDR1 as KGHDR and CDR2 as SFDVKD. The CDR3: CATSVGTAASLNEQFF.

The rearrangement links TRBV12-3 or TRBV12-4 to TRBJ2-7; the D call of TRBD2 rests on TCRdb alone, since no DNA is present to check it. The CDR3 has 15 amino acids. CDR3 loop: CASSSPTSGGYEQYF.

This chain joins TRBV28 and TRBJ2-1; TCRdb's D call, TRBD1, is unchecked because there is no DNA. The germline gives CDR1 MDHEN, CDR2 SYDVKM. This CDR3 contains 12 residues. CDR3 region: CASSSPGVRQFF.

The rearrangement links TRBV28 to TRBJ2-1; the D call of TRBD1 rests on TCRdb alone, since no DNA is present to check it. The CDR3 is 13 amino acids. Germline loops: CDR1 MDHEN, CDR2 SYDVKM. The CDR3 sequence is CASWGGTYNEQFF.

This rearrangement joins TRBV18 to TRBJ2-7; there is no DNA to check the TCRdb D call of TRBD1. The CDR3 spans 15 residues. The V gene's germline CDR1 is KGHSH and CDR2 LQKENI. The CDR3 sequence: CASSLTAGSPYEQYF.

The chain recombines TRBV7-8 with TRBJ1-6. This CDR3 contains 15 residues. Germline V gene lookup returns CDR1 SGHVS and CDR2 FQNEAQ. The CDR3 region is CASSARDSIGSPLHF. Full variable domain (outside the CDR3, taken from reference TRBV7-8 and TRBJ1-6): GAGVSQSPRYKVAKRGQDVALRCDPISGHVSLFWYQQALGQGPEFLTYFQNEAQLDKSGLPSDRFFAERPEGSVSTLKIQRTQQEDSAVYLCASSARDSIGSPLHFGNGTRLTVT.

The chain recombines TRBV21-1 with TRBJ2-5; the TCRdb D gene call, TRBD1, has no DNA to confirm it. TRBV21-1 is labeled a pseudogene. The CDR3 covers 16 residues. CDR3 residues: CASSKRLGARGETQYF.

The chain couples TRBV28 to TRBJ2-5; TCRdb outputs TRBD1, but without DNA this stays unchecked. Germline values: CDR1 MDHEN, CDR2 SYDVKM. The CDR3 consists of 15 residues. The chain's CDR3 is CASSATTGGRETQYF.

The chain recombines TRBV12-5 with TRBJ2-7; TCRdb selects TRBD1, and the lack of DNA leaves this call unchecked. The length of the CDR3 is 14 residues. Germline V CDR1 and CDR2: LGHNT, FRNRAP. The CDR3: CASLSGQGNYEQYF.